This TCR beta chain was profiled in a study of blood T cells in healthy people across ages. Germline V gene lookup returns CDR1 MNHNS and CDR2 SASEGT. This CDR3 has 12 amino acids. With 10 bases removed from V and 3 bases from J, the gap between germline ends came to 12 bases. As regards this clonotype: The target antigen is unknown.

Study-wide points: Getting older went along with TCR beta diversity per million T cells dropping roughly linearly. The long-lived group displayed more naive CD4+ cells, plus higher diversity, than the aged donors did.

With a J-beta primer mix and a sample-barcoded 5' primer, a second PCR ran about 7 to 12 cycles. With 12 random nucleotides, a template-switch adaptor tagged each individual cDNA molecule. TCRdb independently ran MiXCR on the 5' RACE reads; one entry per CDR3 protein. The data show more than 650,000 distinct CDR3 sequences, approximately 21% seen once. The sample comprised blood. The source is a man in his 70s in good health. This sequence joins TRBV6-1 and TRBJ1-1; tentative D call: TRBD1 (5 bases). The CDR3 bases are TGTGCCACCTCATGGGGGGACACTGAAGCTTTCTTT. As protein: CATSWGDTEAFF.